This TCR beta chain was recorded in a study of Ad26.COV2.S vaccination and SARS-CoV-2 variants. This CDR3 is built from 16 residues. The V gene's germline CDR1 is SGHDT and CDR2 YYEEEE. The ends were cut back, 3 bases at V and 6 bases at J, with 18 bases in the middle. Generated by immunoSEQ multiplex PCR, the TCRdb table keeps only in-frame clones and is missing some. The profile covers about 350,000 clones, with about 88% appearing a single time and approximately 5.9% taken by the ten largest. Treatment specified: 15 to 20 received Ad26.COV2.S at low or high dose, single or two shots; about 5 received placebo; per-sample allocation not given. It was on day 63 after the first vaccine or placebo injection that samples were taken. Participants' vaccine, an Ad26 vector, delivered Wuhan-strain SARS-CoV-2 spike.

The receptor was isolated from a person aged 18 to 59 who received the Ad26.COV2.S COVID-19 vaccine or a placebo. Sequencing used peripheral blood, obtained in a trial of Ad26.COV2.S vaccine versus placebo. The chain couples TRBV5-6 to TRBJ2-2, with TRBD1 as a possible D gene (6 bases). As DNA, the CDR3 is TGTGCCAGCAGCTCCGTGCAGGGGAGCTTTTCCGGGGAGCTGTTTTTT. It encodes CASSSVQGSFSGELFF.